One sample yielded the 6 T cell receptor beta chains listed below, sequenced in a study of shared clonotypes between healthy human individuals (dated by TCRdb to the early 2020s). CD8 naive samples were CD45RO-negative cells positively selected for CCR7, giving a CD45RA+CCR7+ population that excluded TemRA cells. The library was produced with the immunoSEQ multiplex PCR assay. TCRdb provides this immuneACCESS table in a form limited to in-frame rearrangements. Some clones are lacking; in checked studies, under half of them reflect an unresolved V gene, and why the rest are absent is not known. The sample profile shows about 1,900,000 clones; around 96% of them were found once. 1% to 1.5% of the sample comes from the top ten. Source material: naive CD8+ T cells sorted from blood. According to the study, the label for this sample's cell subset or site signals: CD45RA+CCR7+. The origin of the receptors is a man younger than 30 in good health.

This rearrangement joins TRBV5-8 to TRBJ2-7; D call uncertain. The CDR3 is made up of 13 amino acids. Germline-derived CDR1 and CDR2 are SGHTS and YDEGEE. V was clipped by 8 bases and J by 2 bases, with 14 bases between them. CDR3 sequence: CASPPRVPYEQYF. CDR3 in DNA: TGTGCCAGTCCGCCAAGGGTTCCCTACGAGCAGTACTTC.

The CDR3 protein is CASSMGGVAGELFF. In nucleotides, the CDR3 is TGTGCCAGTAGTATGGGCGGGGTTGCCGGGGAGCTGTTTTTT. This rearrangement joins TRBV19 to TRBJ2-2; maybe TRBD2 (6 bases). The V end lost 3 bases, the J end lost 6 bases, and 11 bases lay between the germline ends. The CDR3 runs 14 residues. Germline V gene data show CDR1 as LNHDA and CDR2 as SQIVND (reference sequence).

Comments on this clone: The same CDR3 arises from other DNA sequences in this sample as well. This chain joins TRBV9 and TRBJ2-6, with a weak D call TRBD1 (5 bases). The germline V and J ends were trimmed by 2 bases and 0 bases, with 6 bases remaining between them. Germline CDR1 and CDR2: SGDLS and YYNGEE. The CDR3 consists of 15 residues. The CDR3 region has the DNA TGTGCCAGCAGCGTGCAGGGCTCTGGGGCCAACGTCCTGACTTTC. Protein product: CASSVQGSGANVLTF.

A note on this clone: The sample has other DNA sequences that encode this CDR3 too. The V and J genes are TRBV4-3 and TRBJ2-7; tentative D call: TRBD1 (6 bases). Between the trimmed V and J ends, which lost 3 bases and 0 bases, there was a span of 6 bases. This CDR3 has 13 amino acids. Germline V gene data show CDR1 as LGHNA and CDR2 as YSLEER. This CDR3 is CASSQGASYEQYF. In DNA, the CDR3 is TGCGCCAGCAGCCAGGGGGCCTCCTACGAGCAGTACTTC.

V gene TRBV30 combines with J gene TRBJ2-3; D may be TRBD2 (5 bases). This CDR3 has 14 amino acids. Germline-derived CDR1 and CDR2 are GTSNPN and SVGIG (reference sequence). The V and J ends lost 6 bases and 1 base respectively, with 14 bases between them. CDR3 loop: CACSSSTGTDTQYF. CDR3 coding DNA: TGTGCCTGCTCGTCTAGCACCGGCACAGATACGCAGTATTTT. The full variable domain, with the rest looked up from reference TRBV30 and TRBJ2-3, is SQTIHQWPATLVQPVGSPLSLECTVEGTSNPNLYWYRQAAGRGLQLLFYSVGIGQISSEVPQNLSASRPQDRQFILSSKKLLLSDSGFYLCACSSSTGTDTQYFGPGTRLTVL.

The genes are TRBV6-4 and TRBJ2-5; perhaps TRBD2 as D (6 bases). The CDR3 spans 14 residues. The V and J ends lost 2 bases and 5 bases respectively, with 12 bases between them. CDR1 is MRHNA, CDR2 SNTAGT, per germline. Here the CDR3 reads CASSDRRGGETQYF. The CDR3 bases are TGTGCCAGCAGTGACCGGAGGGGAGGCGAGACCCAGTACTTC.